These 6 T cell receptor beta chains came from one sample sequenced in a study of STAT3 mutations in large granular lymphocyte leukemia. Study observations and caveats: At least one immunodominant TCR beta clonotype appeared in every T-cell large granular lymphocyte leukemia patient.

Only in-frame clones appear in the TCRdb table, and some are missing; sequencing was by immunoSEQ multiplex PCR. The repertoire holds about 20,000 clones, with around 92% as singletons. What these receptors recognize is not known. Sequencing used peripheral blood mononuclear cells. These receptor sequences come from a man aged 55-75 years with T-cell large granular lymphocyte leukemia. Some clones in this sample may be carry-over from other donors' samples.

The chain combines TRBV30 with TRBJ1-1; 10 bases agree with TRBD1. The V segment lost 3 bases and the J segment 5 bases; nucleotides outside the gene matches: 3. CDR1 is GTSNPN, CDR2 SVGIG, per germline (reference sequence). The CDR3 is made up of 13 amino acids. CDR3 nucleotides: TGTGCCTGGAGGCGGACAGGGGGGACTGAAGCTTTCTTT. This sequence encodes CAWRRTGGTEAFF.

The CDR3 spells CASSPFPYEQYF. CDR3 nucleotide sequence: TGTGCCAGCTCACCCTTTCCATACGAGCAGTACTTC. V is TRBV18 and J is TRBJ2-7; no reliable D call. Germline CDR1 KGHSH, CDR2 LQKENI. This CDR3 contains 12 residues. Trimming removed 3 bases at V and 4 bases at J, with 7 bases between.

V and J are TRBV5-1 and TRBJ2-7; TRBD2 is a possible D gene (5 bases). CDR1 and CDR2 (germline): SGHRS, YFSETQ. Trimming removed 0 bases from V and 9 bases from J, with 13 bases in between. The CDR3 is 13 amino acids. The CDR3 DNA reads TGCGCCAGCAGCTTGGAGAGGGCAGACGGGCAGTACTTC. Translation: CASSLERADGQYF.

This CDR3 is CASSRLEAPYEQYF. CDR3 nucleotide sequence: TGTGCCAGCAGTCGCCTCGAGGCCCCCTACGAGCAGTACTTC. The rearrangement uses TRBV5-6 and TRBJ2-7; D remains ambiguous. CDR1 is SGHDT, CDR2 YYEEEE, per germline. This CDR3 has 14 residues. V was shortened by 5 bases and J by 2 bases, with 14 bases between the two germline ends.

The chain employs TRBV9 and TRBJ2-3; TRBD2 matches 13 bases. The CDR3 spans 16 residues. V lost 3 bases to trimming and J lost 2 bases; unmatched junction nucleotides: 3. The germline gives CDR1 SGDLS, CDR2 YYNGEE. CDR3: CASSEGTSGITDTQYF. CDR3 bases: TGTGCCAGCAGCGAGGGGACTAGCGGGATCACAGATACGCAGTATTTT.

J is TRBJ2-3 and V is TRBV18, with D maybe TRBD2 (5 bases). CDR3 size: 16 residues. Trimming removed 6 bases from V and 2 bases from J, with 18 bases in between. Per the germline V gene, CDR1 is KGHSH and CDR2 is LQKENI. Written as DNA, the CDR3 is TGTGCCAGCTCCAGGCGGGTCCTCAGGACCACAGATACGCAGTATTTT. It codes for CASSRRVLRTTDTQYF. The variable domain in full, with the rest retrieved from reference TRBV18 and TRBJ2-3, is NAGVMQNPRHLVRRRGQEARLRCSPMKGHSHVYWYRQLPEEGLKFMVYLQKENIIDESGMPKERFSAEFPKEGPSILRIQQVVRGDSAAYFCASSRRVLRTTDTQYFGPGTRLTVL.